The 13 T cell receptor beta chains given below trace back to one sample, sequenced in a study of blood T cell repertoires in COVID-19. Sequenced by immunoSEQ multiplex PCR; TCRdb stores in-frame clones only, minus some. This sample has 280,000 or so clones; approximately 88% occur once, and the top ten carry roughly 9%. The source material was peripheral blood. Receptor source: a man between 18 and 35 years old with active or convalescent COVID-19.

V gene TRBV2 combines with J gene TRBJ1-4; 8 positions match TRBD1. The CDR3 has 14 amino acids. Germline V gives CDR1 SNHLY, CDR2 FYNNEI. The V gene end was trimmed by 5 bases and the J gene end by 8 bases; junction bases not matched to a gene: 7. CDR3 nucleotide sequence: TGTGCCAGCAGTTCCGGGCAGGGGGCGGAAAAACTGTTTTTT. Protein: CASSSGQGAEKLFF.

The chain has TRBV9 and TRBJ1-2, with D possibly TRBD1 on 5 matching bases. V gave up 3 bases and J gave up 2 bases, with 14 bases separating them. This CDR3 comprises 15 residues. Germline CDR1 reads SGDLS; CDR2 reads YYNGEE. The DNA of the CDR3 is TGTGCCAGCAGCGACAAAAGGGGCGTAAACTATGGCTACACCTTC. This codes for CASSDKRGVNYGYTF.

This sequence joins TRBV5-1 and TRBJ2-1; the match to TRBD2 covers 15 bases. With V trimmed by 4 bases and J by 0 bases, 11 bases remained unmatched. Germline CDR1 reads SGHRS; CDR2 reads YFSETQ. The CDR3 extends over 20 amino acids. CDR3 loop: CASSAPTGTSGGSSYNEQFF. The CDR3 nucleotides are TGCGCCAGCAGCGCACCAACCGGGACTAGCGGGGGGTCCTCCTACAATGAGCAGTTCTTC. Filled out from reference TRBV5-1 and TRBJ2-1, the complete variable domain reads KAGVTQTPRYLIKTRGQQVTLSCSPISGHRSVSWYQQTPGQGLQFLFEYFSETQRNKGNFPGRFSGRQFSNSRSEMNVSTLELGDSALYLCASSAPTGTSGGSSYNEQFFGPGTRLTVL.

The rearrangement links TRBV5-1 to TRBJ2-7; 7 nucleotides align to TRBD1. V trimming: 0 bases; J trimming: 3 bases; junction bases outside the gene matches: 6. This CDR3 has 15 residues. The germline CDR1 and CDR2 sequences are SGHRS and YFSETQ. DNA for the CDR3: TGCGCCAGCAGCTTGGACGGGACAGAGTTCTACGAGCAGTACTTC. Protein: CASSLDGTEFYEQYF.

The chain carries TRBV2 and TRBJ2-3; D perhaps matches TRBD2 (7 bases). CDR3 length: 18 residues. V dropped 5 bases and J dropped 1 base, with 22 bases sitting between them. The germline V gene has CDR1 SNHLY and CDR2 FYNNEI. The CDR3 reads CASSWRPVGGGGTDTQYF. The CDR3 DNA is TGTGCCAGCAGTTGGAGGCCCGTGGGAGGGGGTGGCACAGATACGCAGTATTTT.

This chain uses TRBV19 with TRBJ1-5, with TRBD1 as a possible D gene (5 bases). V was pared by 7 bases and J by 5 bases, with 15 bases between. Per germline, CDR1 LNHDA and CDR2 SQIVND (reference sequence). The CDR3 has 14 residues. CDR3 amino acids: CASTGPWGDQPQHF. The CDR3 DNA follows: TGTGCCAGTACAGGCCCCTGGGGGGATCAGCCCCAGCATTTT.

The chain employs TRBV19 and TRBJ1-5; perhaps TRBD1 as D (6 bases). CDR3 length: 14 amino acids. CDR1 is LNHDA, CDR2 SQIVND, per germline (reference sequence). V gave up 4 bases and J gave up 6 bases, with 13 bases separating them. The CDR3 nucleotides are TGTGCCAGTAGTAAAGGGACAAGGGGTCAGCCCCAGCATTTT. Its translation: CASSKGTRGQPQHF.

This chain connects TRBV3-1 (or the pseudogene TRBV3-2) to TRBJ1-3; 7 bases map to TRBD1. Looked up from germline, CDR1 is LGHDT and CDR2 is YNNKEL (reference sequence). The V gene end was trimmed by 3 bases and the J gene end by 0 bases; junction bases not matched to a gene: 5. The CDR3 length is 16 residues. CDR3 in amino acids: CASSQRTGASGNTIYF. CDR3 nucleotides: TGTGCCAGCAGCCAGAGGACAGGTGCCTCTGGAAACACCATATATTTT.

A few counts support this clone. This rearrangement joins TRBV24-1 to TRBJ1-1; D is uncertain. The V end was cut by 3 bases, the J end by 1 base, with 5 bases between. Germline V gene lookup returns CDR1 KGHDR and CDR2 SFDVKD. The CDR3 consists of 13 residues. The CDR3 is CATSDPWNTEAFF. The CDR3 DNA reads as TGTGCCACCAGTGATCCCTGGAACACTGAAGCTTTCTTT.

J is TRBJ2-3 and V is TRBV9; 9 bases are a match to TRBD2. Germline values: CDR1 SGDLS, CDR2 YYNGEE. The ends lost 3 bases at V and 0 bases at J; junction bases unmatched: 17. The CDR3 spans 20 residues. CDR3 coding DNA: TGTGCCAGCAGCGCGAGGCGGGTACCCCTAGCGGGACGTAGCACAGATACGCAGTATTTT. This codes for CASSARRVPLAGRSTDTQYF. The whole variable domain, filled in from reference TRBV9 and TRBJ2-3, reads DSGVTQTPKHLITATGQRVTLRCSPRSGDLSVYWYQQSLDQGLQFLIQYYNGEERAKGNILERFSAQQFPDLHSELNLSSLELGDSALYFCASSARRVPLAGRSTDTQYFGPGTRLTVL.

This clone was detected only once. V is TRBV27 and J is TRBJ2-5; D might be TRBD1 (6 bases). The CDR3 is 14 amino acids. V was cut by 9 bases and J by 1 base, with 15 bases left in between. The germline CDR1 and CDR2 sequences are MNHEY and SMNVEV (reference sequence). CDR3 amino acids: CASMGTTGQETQYF. The CDR3 DNA is TGTGCCAGTATGGGGACAACAGGCCAAGAGACCCAGTACTTC.

The rearrangement joins TRBV2 to TRBJ2-7, with no clear D. Deletions cut 7 bases from V and 2 bases from J, with 3 bases between. CDR1 and CDR2 from the germline V gene are SNHLY and FYNNEI. This CDR3 has 10 residues. CDR3 sequence (DNA): TGTGCCAGCAAGCCCTACGAGCAGTACTTC. It specifies CASKPYEQYF.

V usage is TRBV18 and J usage is TRBJ1-5; the D gene is possibly TRBD1 (6 bases). Germline assignment: CDR1 KGHSH and CDR2 LQKENI. V gave up 2 bases and J gave up 6 bases, with 11 bases separating them. CDR3 size: 14 residues. The CDR3 region has the DNA TGTGCCAGCTCACCAGGGGGGGGGCGTCAGCCCCAGCATTTT. Translated: CASSPGGGRQPQHF.